This record covers a single T cell receptor (beta chain). This record belongs to a study of blood T cell repertoires in COVID-19. Background on the study: There were acute and convalescent COVID-19 samples, and they came from the United States, Italy and Spain. In each case, the material was cDNA or gDNA derived from T cells, B-cell-depleted T cells, or PBMCs.

In the study's own analysis: The assay estimated nucleated cells by amplifying reference gene primers. Using immunoSEQ multiplex PCR, the repertoire was profiled, and TCRdb retains in-frame clones only, with some absent. That table gives V, J and clone size, and the DNA gave D and trimming. The sample lists some 300,000 clones, approximately 89% occurring once. This CDR3 comprises 13 residues. The V and J ends lost 12 bases and 3 bases respectively, with 16 bases between them. Germline V gene sequence: CDR1 KGHDR, CDR2 SFDVKD. Sequenced: peripheral blood. This TCR was recovered from a woman aged 25-40 years who had recovered from COVID-19. The rearrangement links TRBV24-1 to TRBJ1-1; weak D call: TRBD1 (6 bases). The DNA for the CDR3 is TGTGCCGAATACAGGGTTGTGGACACTGAAGCTTTCTTT. It specifies CAEYRVVDTEAFF.